This T cell receptor beta chain was documented in a study of T cells expressing NK-cell markers. Germline CDR1 and CDR2: LGHNA and YNFKEQ. The CDR3 is 17 residues long. TCRdb derives one entry per CDR3 protein from the 5' RACE reads, leaving out DNA. This sample's table has 550,000 to 600,000 distinct CDR3 sequences. The receptor was isolated from a man aged 18 to 29 in good health. Sequencing used blood T cells: a sorted CD56 or NKG2C T cell subset, CD4+ or CD8+ T cells, or bulk PBMC T cells (not recorded which). V and J are TRBV4-2 and TRBJ2-2; TCRdb returns TRBD2, unconfirmable since there is no DNA. The CDR3 protein is CASSQHHLTGPAGELFF.